The 8 T cell receptor beta chains reported below all come from one sample, sequenced in a study of cytomegalovirus exposure and HLA in healthy donors (dated by TCRdb to about 2017). The protocol used for the library was the immunoSEQ multiplex PCR assay. The multiplex PCR relied on a mix of 60 forward primers for TCR Vbeta segments and 13 reverse primers for TCR Jbeta segments. This is the immuneACCESS table as TCRdb keeps it, with only in-frame sequences that have V and J called. A part of the clones is gone; compared with another copy, unresolved V genes explain less than half, and the rest is unexplained. The sample records 82,000 or so clones, roughly a tenth of which are singletons. The ten largest clones represent over 20% of the sample. Source material: PBMCs. All receptors come from a man aged 60 to 69 in good health and CMV-seropositive.

V is TRBV9 and J is TRBJ1-5, with D hard to call. CDR3 length: 15 residues. V was trimmed by 3 bases and J by 3 bases, leaving 13 bases between them. Germline V gene sequence: CDR1 SGDLS, CDR2 YYNGEE. In DNA form, the CDR3 reads TGTGCCAGCAGCGGGGGAGGGAGCTCCAATCAGCCCCAGCATTTT. Its protein is CASSGGGSSNQPQHF.

This chain's CDR3 is CASSVPPGQWGPNYGYTF. For the CDR3, the DNA is TGTGCCAGCAGCGTACCCCCGGGACAGTGGGGACCCAACTATGGCTACACCTTC. The chain joins TRBV7-9 to TRBJ1-2; 7 bases fit TRBD1. Germline values: CDR1 SEHNR, CDR2 FQNEAQ (reference sequence). This CDR3 comprises 18 residues. After removal of 5 bases from V and 2 bases from J, the junction contained 17 bases not matched to a gene.

This clone has more than one count but fewer than ten. The chain has TRBV11-2 and TRBJ1-2; 10 bases agree with TRBD1. Looked up from germline, CDR1 is SGHAT and CDR2 is FQNNGV. V trimming: 7 bases; J trimming: 2 bases; junction bases outside the gene matches: 4. The length of the CDR3 is 14 residues. The CDR3 reads CASKVGQGNYGYTF. Written as DNA, the CDR3 is TGTGCCAGCAAAGTGGGACAGGGGAACTATGGCTACACCTTC.

The rearrangement uses TRBV11-2 and TRBJ2-1; 8 bases agree with TRBD2. The CDR3 length is 15 residues. Unmatched junction bases numbered 7, after V lost 4 bases and J lost 5 bases. CDR1 and CDR2 from the germline V gene are SGHAT and FQNNGV. In DNA form, the CDR3 reads TGTGCCAGCAGCTCCTCGGGGGGGGTAAACAATGAGCAGTTCTTC. Translation: CASSSSGGVNNEQFF.

There are a few counts of this clone. V and J are TRBV9 and TRBJ2-1; 8 nucleotides align to TRBD2. CDR1 is SGDLS, CDR2 YYNGEE, per germline. Germline trimming cut 1 base from V and 6 bases from J; bases unmatched to any gene: 6. The CDR3 loop spans 15 amino acids. CDR3 residues: CASSVSAGLVNEQFF. The DNA of the CDR3 is TGTGCCAGCAGCGTAAGTGCGGGACTAGTCAATGAGCAGTTCTTC.

The V gene is TRBV19, the J gene TRBJ2-1; the match to TRBD2 covers 10 bases. The CDR3 runs 17 residues. J lost 5 bases, V lost 0 bases, and 7 bases had no gene match. Germline V gives CDR1 LNHDA, CDR2 SQIVND (reference sequence). CDR3 DNA sequence: TGTGCCAGTAGTATAGAGGCTAGCGGGAGTAGGAACAATGAGCAGTTCTTC. Residues: CASSIEASGSRNNEQFF.

This clone was picked up a small number of times. The chain is built from TRBV19 and TRBJ2-1; 7 bases map to TRBD2. The CDR3 is 12 residues long. Germline V lookup: CDR1 LNHDA, CDR2 SQIVND (reference sequence). The trim removed 10 bases at V and 15 bases at J, leaving 15 bases unmatched. CDR3 sequence reads: CAIFGSKRGWFF. CDR3 bases: TGTGCCATCTTCGGGTCCAAGCGGGGTTGGTTCTTC.

This clone showed up just a few times. The gene calls are TRBV28 and TRBJ2-2; maybe TRBD2 (7 bases). Germline V CDR1 and CDR2: MDHEN, SYDVKM. Deletions cut 11 bases from V and 2 bases from J, with 15 bases between. The CDR3 spans 14 residues. The chain's CDR3 is CAARGGGNTGELFF. In nucleotides, the CDR3 is TGTGCCGCTAGGGGAGGGGGTAACACCGGGGAGCTGTTTTTT.